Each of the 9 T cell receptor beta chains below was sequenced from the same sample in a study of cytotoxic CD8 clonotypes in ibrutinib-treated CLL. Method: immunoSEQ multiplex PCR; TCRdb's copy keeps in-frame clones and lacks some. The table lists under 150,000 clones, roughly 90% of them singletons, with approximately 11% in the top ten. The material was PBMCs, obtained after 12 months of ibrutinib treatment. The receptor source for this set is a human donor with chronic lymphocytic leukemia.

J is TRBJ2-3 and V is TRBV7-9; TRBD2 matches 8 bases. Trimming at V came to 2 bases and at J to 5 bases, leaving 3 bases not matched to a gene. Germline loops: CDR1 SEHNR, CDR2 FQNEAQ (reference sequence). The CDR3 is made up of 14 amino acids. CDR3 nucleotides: TGTGCCAGCAGCTTAACAGCGGGAGTAGATACGCAGTATTTT. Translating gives CASSLTAGVDTQYF.

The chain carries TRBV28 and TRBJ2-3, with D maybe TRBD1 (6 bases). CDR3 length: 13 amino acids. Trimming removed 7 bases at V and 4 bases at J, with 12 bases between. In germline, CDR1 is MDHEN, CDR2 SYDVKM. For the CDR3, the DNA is TGTGCCAGCAAATTAGAGGGGGCAGATACGCAGTATTTT. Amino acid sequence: CASKLEGADTQYF.

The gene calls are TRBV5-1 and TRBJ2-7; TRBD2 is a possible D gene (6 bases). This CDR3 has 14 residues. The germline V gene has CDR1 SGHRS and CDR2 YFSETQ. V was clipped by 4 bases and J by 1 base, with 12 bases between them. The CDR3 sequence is CASSPGDSSYEQYF. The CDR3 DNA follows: TGCGCCAGCAGCCCGGGGGACTCATCCTACGAGCAGTACTTC. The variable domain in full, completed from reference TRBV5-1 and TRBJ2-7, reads KAGVTQTPRYLIKTRGQQVTLSCSPISGHRSVSWYQQTPGQGLQFLFEYFSETQRNKGNFPGRFSGRQFSNSRSEMNVSTLELGDSALYLCASSPGDSSYEQYFGPGTRLTVT.

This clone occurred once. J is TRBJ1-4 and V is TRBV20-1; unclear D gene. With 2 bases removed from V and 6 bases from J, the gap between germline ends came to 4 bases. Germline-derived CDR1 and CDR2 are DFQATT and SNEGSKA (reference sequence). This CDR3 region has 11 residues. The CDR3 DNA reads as TGCAGTGCTAGATATGATGAAAAACTGTTTTTT. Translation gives CSARYDEKLFF.

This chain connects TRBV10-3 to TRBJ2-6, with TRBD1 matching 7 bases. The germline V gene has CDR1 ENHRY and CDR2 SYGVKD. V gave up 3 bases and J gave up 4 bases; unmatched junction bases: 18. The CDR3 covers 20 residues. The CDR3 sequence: CAISDQTGTAKLQGANVLTF. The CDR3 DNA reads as TGTGCCATCAGTGACCAGACCGGGACAGCGAAGCTCCAAGGGGCCAACGTCCTGACTTTC.

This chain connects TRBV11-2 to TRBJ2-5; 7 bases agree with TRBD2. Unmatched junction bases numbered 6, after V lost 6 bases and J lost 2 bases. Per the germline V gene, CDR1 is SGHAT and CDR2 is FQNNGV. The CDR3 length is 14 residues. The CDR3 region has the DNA TGTGCCAGCAGGGCTACTAGCGCTCAAGAGACCCAGTACTTC. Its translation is CASRATSAQETQYF.

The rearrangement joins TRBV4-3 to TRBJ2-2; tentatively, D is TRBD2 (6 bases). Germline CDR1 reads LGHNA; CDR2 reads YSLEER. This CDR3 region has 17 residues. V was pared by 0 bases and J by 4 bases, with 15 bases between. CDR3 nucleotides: TGCGCCAGCAGCCAAGATGTAGGGGTCGGGAGCACCGGGGAGCTGTTTTTT. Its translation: CASSQDVGVGSTGELFF.

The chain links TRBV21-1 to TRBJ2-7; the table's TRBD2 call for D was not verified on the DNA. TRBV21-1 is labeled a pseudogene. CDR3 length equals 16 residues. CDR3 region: CASSKWQETSSYEQYF. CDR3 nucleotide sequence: TGTGCCAGCAGCAAATGGCAGGAGACTAGCTCCTACGAGCAGTACTTC.

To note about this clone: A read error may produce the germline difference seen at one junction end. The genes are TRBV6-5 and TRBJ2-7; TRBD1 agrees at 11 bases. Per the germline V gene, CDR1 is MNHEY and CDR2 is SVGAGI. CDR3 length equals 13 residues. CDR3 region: CASSYGPGTGGSF. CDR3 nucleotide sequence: TGTGCCAGCAGTTATGGCCCTGGGACAGGGGGTTCATTC.